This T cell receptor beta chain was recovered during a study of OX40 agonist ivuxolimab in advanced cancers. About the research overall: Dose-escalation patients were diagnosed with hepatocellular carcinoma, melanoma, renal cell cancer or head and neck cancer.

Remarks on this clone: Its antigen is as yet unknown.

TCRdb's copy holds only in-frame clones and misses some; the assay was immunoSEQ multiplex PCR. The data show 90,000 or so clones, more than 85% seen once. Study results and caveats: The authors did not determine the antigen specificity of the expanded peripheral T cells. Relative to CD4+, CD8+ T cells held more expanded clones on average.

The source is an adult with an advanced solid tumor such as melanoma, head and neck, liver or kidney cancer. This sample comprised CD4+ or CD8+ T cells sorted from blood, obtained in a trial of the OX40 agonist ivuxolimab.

DNA for the CDR3: TGTGCCAGCATCAGGACTAGCGGGAGTCTTGTCACCGGGGAGCTGTTTTTT. Amino acids: CASIRTSGSLVTGELFF. The V gene is TRBV28, the J gene TRBJ2-2, with TRBD2 matching over 13 bases. J lost 4 bases, V lost 7 bases, and 9 bases had no gene match. The CDR3 loop spans 17 amino acids. CDR1 is MDHEN, CDR2 SYDVKM, per germline. The full variable domain, completed using reference TRBV28 and TRBJ2-2, is DVKVTQSSRYLVKRTGEKVFLECVQDMDHENMFWYRQDPGLGLRLIYFSYDVKMKEKGDIPEGYSVSREKKERFSLILESASTNQTSMYLCASIRTSGSLVTGELFFGEGSRLTVL.